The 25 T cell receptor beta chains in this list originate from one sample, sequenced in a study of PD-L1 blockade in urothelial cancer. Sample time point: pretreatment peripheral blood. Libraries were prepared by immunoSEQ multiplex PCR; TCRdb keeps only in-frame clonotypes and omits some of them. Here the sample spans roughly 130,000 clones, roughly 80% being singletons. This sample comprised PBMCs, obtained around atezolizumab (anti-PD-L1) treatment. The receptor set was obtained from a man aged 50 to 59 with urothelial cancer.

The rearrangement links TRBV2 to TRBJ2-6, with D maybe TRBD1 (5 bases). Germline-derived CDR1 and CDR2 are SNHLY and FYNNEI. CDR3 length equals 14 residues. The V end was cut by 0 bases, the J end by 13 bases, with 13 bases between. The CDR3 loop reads CASSEARDSWVLTF. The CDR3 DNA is TGTGCCAGCAGTGAAGCGCGAGACAGCTGGGTCCTGACTTTC.

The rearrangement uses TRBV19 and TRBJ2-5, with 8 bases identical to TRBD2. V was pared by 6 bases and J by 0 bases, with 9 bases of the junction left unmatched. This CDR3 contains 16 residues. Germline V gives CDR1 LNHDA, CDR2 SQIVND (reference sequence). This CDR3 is CASSPTSGAYQETQYF. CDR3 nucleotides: TGTGCCAGTAGCCCCACTAGCGGAGCTTACCAAGAGACCCAGTACTTC.

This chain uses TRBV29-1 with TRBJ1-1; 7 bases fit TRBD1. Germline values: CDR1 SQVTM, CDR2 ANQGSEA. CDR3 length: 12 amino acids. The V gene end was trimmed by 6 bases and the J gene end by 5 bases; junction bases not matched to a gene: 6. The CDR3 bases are TGCAGCGTAGAAAGGACAGGAACTGAAGCTTTCTTT. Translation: CSVERTGTEAFF.

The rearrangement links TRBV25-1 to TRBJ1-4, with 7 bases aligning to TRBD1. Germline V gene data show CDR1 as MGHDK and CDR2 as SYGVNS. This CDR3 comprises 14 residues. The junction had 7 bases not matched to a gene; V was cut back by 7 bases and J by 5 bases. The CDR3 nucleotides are TGTGCCAGCACCTTGACAGGGTTAAATGAAAAACTGTTTTTT. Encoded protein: CASTLTGLNEKLFF.

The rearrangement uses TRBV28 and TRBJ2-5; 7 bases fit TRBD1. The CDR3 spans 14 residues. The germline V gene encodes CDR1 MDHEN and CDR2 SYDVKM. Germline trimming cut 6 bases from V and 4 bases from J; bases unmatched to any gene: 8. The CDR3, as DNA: TGTGCCAGCAGATCACAGGGGTCGGGAGAGACCCAGTACTTC. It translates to CASRSQGSGETQYF.

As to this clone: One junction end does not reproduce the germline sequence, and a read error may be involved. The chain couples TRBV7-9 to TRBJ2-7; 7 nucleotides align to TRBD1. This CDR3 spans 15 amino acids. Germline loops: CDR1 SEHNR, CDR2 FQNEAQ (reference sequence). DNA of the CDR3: TGTGCCAGCAGCGGGACAGTCTCGGGCTCCCACGAGCAGTACTTC. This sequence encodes CASSGTVSGSHEQYF.

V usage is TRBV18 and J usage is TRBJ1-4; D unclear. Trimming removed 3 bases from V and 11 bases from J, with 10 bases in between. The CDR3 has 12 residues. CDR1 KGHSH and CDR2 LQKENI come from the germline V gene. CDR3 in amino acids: CASSPPGGKLFF. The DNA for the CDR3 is TGTGCCAGCTCACCTCCTGGCGGGAAACTGTTTTTT.

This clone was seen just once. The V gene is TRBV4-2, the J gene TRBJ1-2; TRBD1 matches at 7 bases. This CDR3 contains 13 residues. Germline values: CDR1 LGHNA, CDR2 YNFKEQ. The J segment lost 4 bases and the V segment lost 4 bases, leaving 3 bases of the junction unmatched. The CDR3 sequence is CASSPGQIYGYTF. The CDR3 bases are TGTGCCAGCAGCCCGGGACAGATCTATGGCTACACCTTC.

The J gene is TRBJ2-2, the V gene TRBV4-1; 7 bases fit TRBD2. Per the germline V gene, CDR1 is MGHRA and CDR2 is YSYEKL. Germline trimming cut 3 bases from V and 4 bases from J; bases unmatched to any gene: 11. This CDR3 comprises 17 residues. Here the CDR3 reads CASSHPQIAGGTGELFF. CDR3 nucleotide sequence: TGCGCCAGCAGCCATCCCCAGATAGCGGGTGGCACCGGGGAGCTGTTTTTT.

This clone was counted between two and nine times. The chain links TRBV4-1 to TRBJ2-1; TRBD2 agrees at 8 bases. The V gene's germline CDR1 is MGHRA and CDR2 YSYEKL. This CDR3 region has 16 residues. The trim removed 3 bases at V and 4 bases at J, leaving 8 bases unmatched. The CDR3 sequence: CASSQAGGLVYNEQFF. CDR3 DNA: TGCGCCAGCAGCCAGGCGGGAGGCCTGGTTTACAATGAGCAGTTCTTC.

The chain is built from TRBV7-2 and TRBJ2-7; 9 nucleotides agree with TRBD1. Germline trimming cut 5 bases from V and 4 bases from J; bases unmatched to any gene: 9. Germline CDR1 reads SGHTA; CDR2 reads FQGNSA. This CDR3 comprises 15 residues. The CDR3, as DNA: TGTGCCAGCAGCGTACAGGGGGCGTCAATTTACGAGCAGTACTTC. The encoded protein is CASSVQGASIYEQYF.

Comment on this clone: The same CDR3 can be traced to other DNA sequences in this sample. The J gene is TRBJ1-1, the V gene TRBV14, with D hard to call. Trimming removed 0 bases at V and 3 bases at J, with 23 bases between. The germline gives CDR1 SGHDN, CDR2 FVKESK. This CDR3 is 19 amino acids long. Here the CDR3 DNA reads TGTGCCAGCAGCCAAGAACTGTTTTTGATGGGGAGTGAGGACACTGAAGCTTTCTTT. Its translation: CASSQELFLMGSEDTEAFF.

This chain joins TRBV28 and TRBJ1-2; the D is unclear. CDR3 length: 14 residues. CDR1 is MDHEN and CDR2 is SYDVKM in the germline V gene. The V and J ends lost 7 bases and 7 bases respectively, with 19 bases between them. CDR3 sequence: CASTSDPLGGGYTF. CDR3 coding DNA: TGTGCCAGCACCTCTGACCCCTTGGGAGGTGGCTACACCTTC.

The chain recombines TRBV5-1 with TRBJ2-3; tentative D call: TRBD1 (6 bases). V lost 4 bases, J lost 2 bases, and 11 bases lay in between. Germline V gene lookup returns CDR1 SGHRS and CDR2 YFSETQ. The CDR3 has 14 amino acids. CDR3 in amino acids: CASSIGQHTDTQYF. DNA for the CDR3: TGCGCCAGCAGCATCGGACAGCACACAGATACGCAGTATTTT.

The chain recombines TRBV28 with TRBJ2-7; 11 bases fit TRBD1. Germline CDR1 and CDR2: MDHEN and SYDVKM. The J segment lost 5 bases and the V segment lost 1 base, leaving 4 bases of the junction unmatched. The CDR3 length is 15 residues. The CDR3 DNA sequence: TGTGCCAGCAGTTTATTCGGACAGGGGGCTGACGAGCAGTACTTC. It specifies CASSLFGQGADEQYF.

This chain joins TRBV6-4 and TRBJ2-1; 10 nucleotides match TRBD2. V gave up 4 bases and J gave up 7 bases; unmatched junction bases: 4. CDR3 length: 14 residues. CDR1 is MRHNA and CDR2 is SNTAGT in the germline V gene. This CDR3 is CASSGLAGANEQFF. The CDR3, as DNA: TGTGCCAGCAGTGGGCTAGCGGGAGCAAATGAGCAGTTCTTC.

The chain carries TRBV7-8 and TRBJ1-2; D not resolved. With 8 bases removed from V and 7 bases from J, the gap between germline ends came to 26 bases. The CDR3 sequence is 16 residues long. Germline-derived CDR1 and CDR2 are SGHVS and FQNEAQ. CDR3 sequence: CASARSSAGEWFGYTF. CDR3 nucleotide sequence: TGTGCCAGCGCCCGGTCGTCGGCGGGAGAATGGTTTGGCTACACCTTC.

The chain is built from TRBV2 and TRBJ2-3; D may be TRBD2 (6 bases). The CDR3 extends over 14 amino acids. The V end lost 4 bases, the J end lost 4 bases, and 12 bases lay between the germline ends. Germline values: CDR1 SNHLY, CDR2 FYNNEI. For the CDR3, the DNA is TGTGCCAGCAGTGTGCTACTAGCATCAGATACGCAGTATTTT. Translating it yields CASSVLLASDTQYF.

The CDR3 DNA reads as TGTGCCAGCAGCCCGGGACAGGGATTGAGCAATCAGCCCCAGCATTTT. It specifies CASSPGQGLSNQPQHF. The V call is TRBV14, the J call TRBJ1-5; 9 bases align to TRBD1. V lost 4 bases, J lost 1 base, and 5 bases stayed unmatched. The germline V gene has CDR1 SGHDN and CDR2 FVKESK. CDR3 size: 16 residues. Supplemented by reference TRBV14 and TRBJ1-5, the full variable domain reads EAGVTQFPSHSVIEKGQTVTLRCDPISGHDNLYWYRRVMGKEIKFLLHFVKESKQDESGMPNNRFLAERTGGTYSTLKVQPAELEDSGVYFCASSPGQGLSNQPQHFGDGTRLSIL.

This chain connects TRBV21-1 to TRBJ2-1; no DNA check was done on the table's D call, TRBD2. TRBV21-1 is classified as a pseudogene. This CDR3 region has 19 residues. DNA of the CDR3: TGTGCCAGCAGCAAAGGGTCTAGCGGGAGGCCTAGCTCCTACAATGAGCAGTTCTTC. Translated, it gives CASSKGSSGRPSSYNEQFF.

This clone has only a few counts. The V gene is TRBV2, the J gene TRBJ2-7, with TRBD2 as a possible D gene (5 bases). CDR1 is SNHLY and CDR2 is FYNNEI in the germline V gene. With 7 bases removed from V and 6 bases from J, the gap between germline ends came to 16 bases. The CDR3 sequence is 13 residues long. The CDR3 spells CASTEGVIVEQYF. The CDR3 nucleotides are TGTGCCAGCACTGAGGGAGTAATAGTCGAGCAGTACTTC.

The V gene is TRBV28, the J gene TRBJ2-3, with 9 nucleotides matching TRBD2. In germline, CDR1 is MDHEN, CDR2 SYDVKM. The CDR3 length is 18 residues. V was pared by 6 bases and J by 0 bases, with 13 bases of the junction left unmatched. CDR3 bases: TGTGCCAGCAGGGGGTCCGCGGGAGGGCCCTCGAGCACAGATACGCAGTATTTT. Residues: CASRGSAGGPSSTDTQYF. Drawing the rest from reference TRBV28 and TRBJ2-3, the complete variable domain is DVKVTQSSRYLVKRTGEKVFLECVQDMDHENMFWYRQDPGLGLRLIYFSYDVKMKEKGDIPEGYSVSREKKERFSLILESASTNQTSMYLCASRGSAGGPSSTDTQYFGPGTRLTVL.

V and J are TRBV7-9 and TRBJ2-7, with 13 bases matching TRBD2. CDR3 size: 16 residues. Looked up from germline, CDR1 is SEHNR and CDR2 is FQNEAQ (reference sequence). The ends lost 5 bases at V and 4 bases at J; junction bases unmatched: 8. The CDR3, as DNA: TGTGCCAGCAGCATAAGCCGGACTAGCGGGAGTTACGAGCAGTACTTC. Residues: CASSISRTSGSYEQYF.

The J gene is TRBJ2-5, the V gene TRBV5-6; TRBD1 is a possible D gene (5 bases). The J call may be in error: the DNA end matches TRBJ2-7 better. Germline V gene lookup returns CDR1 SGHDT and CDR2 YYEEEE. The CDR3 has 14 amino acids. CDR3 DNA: TGTGCCAGCAGCGACAGAGCTCTCCGCCACGAGCAGTACTTC. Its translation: CASSDRALRHEQYF.

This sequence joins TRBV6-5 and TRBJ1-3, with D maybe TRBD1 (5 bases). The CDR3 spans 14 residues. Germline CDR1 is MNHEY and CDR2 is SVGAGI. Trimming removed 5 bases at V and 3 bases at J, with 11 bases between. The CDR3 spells CASSRIGVGNTIYF. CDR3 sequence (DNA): TGTGCCAGCAGTAGAATAGGGGTTGGAAACACCATATATTTT.